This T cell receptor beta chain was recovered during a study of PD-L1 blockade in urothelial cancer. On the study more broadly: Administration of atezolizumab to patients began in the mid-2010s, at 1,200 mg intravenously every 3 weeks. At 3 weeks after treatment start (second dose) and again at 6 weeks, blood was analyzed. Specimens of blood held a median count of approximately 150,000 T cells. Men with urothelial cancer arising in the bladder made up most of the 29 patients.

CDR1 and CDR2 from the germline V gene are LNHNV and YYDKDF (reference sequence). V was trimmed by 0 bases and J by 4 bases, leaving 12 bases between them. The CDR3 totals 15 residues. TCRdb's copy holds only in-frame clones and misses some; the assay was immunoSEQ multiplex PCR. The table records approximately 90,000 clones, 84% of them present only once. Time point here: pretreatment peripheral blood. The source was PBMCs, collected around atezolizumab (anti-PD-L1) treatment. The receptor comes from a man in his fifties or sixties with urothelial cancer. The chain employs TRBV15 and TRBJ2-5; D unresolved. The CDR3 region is CATSRDQIVAETQYF. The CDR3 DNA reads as TGTGCCACCAGCAGAGATCAGATTGTAGCAGAGACCCAGTACTTC.